This T cell receptor (beta chain) stems from a study of preoperative IRX-2 immunotherapy in early breast cancer. Treatment meaning: preoperative locoregional IRX-2 cytokine immunotherapy. Preoperative locoregional IRX-2 cytokine immunotherapy was tested in the phase Ib source study. Germline V gene lookup returns CDR1 SGHRS and CDR2 YFSETQ. The V end lost 2 bases, the J end lost 3 bases, and 14 bases lay between the germline ends. CDR3 length: 16 amino acids. This table comes from immunoSEQ multiplex PCR, and its TCRdb copy is limited to in-frame clones, with some not included. The sample lists approximately 25,000 clones; roughly 80% were seen once. This clone was counted between two and nine times.

The material was lymph node tissue, obtained after IRX-2 immunotherapy. This clonotype was obtained from a human donor with breast cancer. The rearrangement links TRBV5-1 to TRBJ1-4, with a tentative D call TRBD1 (5 bases). DNA for the CDR3: TGCGCCAGCAGCTTAGGAGTCCGGGGGGCTAATGAAAAACTGTTTTTT. This sequence encodes CASSLGVRGANEKLFF.